This TCR beta chain was identified during a study of blood T cell repertoires in COVID-19 (dated by TCRdb to the early 2020s). Background for the entire study: The collaborator samples originated in the United States, Italy and Spain and spanned the acute and convalescent phases of COVID-19. The material from the prospective study consisted of cDNA or gDNA derived from T cells, B-cell-depleted T cells, or PBMCs. Subjects who had been exposed to COVID-19, were actively infected with it, or had recovered from it provided the deeply sampled blood TCRbeta repertoires that made up the dataset. The repertoires were made available in a free public database intended to serve as a resource for research on the immune response to SARS-CoV-2. Samples came from the ongoing ImmuneRACE study (first 160 participants) plus 1,254 subjects from 6 global collaborators. A de-identified subject ID, COVID-19 status, age in years and sex were almost always included in the sample metadata. HLA class I and class II types, where available, came from metadata supplied by the sample provider rather than from assay-based typing. On the study overall, not on this receptor specifically: The quantity of clinical and demographic metadata differed by source and by participant and was supplied without curation.

At one collaborating source in Seattle, patients were enrolled during active infection and were followed longitudinally through the course of disease. The collaborating institutions used their own protocols to collect whole blood in K2EDTA tubes. For TCRbeta analysis, collaborators shipped samples in one of three forms: frozen whole blood, isolated PBMCs, or DNA extracted from either of those sample types. TCRbeta CDR3 regions were amplified from genomic DNA by means of the immunoSEQ Assay, a bias-controlled multiplex PCR. The study's own analysis went as follows. Nucleated cell counts per sample were estimated from amplification of reference gene primers within the assay. Sequence reads were collapsed and filtered to measure the absolute abundance of every unique TCRbeta CDR3 rearrangement. Productive Simpson clonality was computed per sample as the square root of Simpson's diversity index over productive rearrangements. The table was pulled from immuneACCESS by TCRdb, which kept in-frame rearrangements only. Such tables lose some clones; where checked, under half of the loss comes from unresolved V genes, and the rest has no known cause. The V and J calls and the clone size are those of that table, but D and trimming were determined from the DNA. In all, the sample holds around 160,000 clones, and approximately 83% of those were seen once. The ten largest make up around 8% of the sample.

Its CDR3 holds 15 amino acids, cysteine through phenylalanine. Only the CDR3 portion is preserved as DNA: 45 bases, with reading frame beginning at the first base. From the germline V gene, CDR1 is SNHLY and CDR2 is FYNNEI. V has 3 bases trimmed and J has 5 bases trimmed; junction bases matching no gene number 8. This clone was observed a single time. The antigen it binds to is not known. No base quality information exists; no much larger clone differs at one position. Sequencing was carried out using peripheral blood. The TCR was taken from a woman aged 60-75 years with COVID-19, enrolled during active disease. The rearranged segments are TRBV2 and TRBJ2-3, and 7 bases in between align with TRBD2. The DNA sequence follows: TGTGCCAGCAGTGATTCCGGGGGGACTAAAGATACGCAGTATTTT. It translates to CASSDSGGTKDTQYF.